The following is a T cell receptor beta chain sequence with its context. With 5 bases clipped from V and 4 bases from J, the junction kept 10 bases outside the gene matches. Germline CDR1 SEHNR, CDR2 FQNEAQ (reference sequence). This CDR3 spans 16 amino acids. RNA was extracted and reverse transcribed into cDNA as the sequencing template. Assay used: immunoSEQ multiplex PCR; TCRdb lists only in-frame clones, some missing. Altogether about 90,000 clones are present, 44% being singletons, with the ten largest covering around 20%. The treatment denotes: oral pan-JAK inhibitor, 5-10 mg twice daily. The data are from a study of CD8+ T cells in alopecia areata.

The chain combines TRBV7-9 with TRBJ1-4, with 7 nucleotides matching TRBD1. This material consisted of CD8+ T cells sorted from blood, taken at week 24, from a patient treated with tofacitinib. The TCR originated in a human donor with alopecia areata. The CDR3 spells CASSDRDEGVNEKLFF. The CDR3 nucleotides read TGTGCCAGCAGCGACAGGGATGAAGGGGTTAATGAAAAACTGTTTTTT.